At least ten counts were recorded for the clone carrying this T cell receptor beta chain. The sample belongs to a study of regulatory T cells in long-lasting Graves disease. CDR3-region Arm-PCR and iRepertoire HTBI primers produced the TCR beta libraries. Authors' data handling: From all samples, identification returned 14 TRBJ and roughly 65 TRBV segments. Via MiXCR, TCRdb re-called the multiplex PCR reads, giving one row per CDR3 protein. The V and J calls shown here were made by TCRdb, not taken from the authors' results. The sample records about 610,000 distinct CDR3 sequences, roughly a sixth being singletons. Trimming took 6 bases from V and 2 from J; bases not matched to a gene: 7. CDR1 is SNHLY, CDR2 FYNNEI, per germline. CDR3 length: 15 residues. Time point specified: newly diagnosed GD, antithyroid drugs for less than 3 months. From PBMCs, RNA was extracted and then used to make the TCR library. EDTA tubes were used for drawing around 8.8 milliliters of peripheral blood.

A further study also used this sample, focusing on T cells in Graves' hyperthyroidism and ophthalmopathy. Per that paper: Calling Graves' hyperthyroidism stable meant ophthalmopathy did not progress within 18 months. HTBI primers were the set used in a first-round RT-PCR of the TCR CDR3.

This clonotype was sampled from a man in his late teens or twenties with Graves disease. V is TRBV2 and J is TRBJ2-1; 7 positions agree with TRBD2. Sequenced material: peripheral blood mononuclear cells (PBMCs), taken at new diagnosis, from a patient treated with antithyroid drugs. The CDR3 DNA sequence: TGTGCCAGCAGGTCAGGGACTAACCCCTACAATGAGCAGTTCTTC. It is translated as CASRSGTNPYNEQFF.